This entry lists 18 T cell receptor beta chains sequenced from one sample in a study of T cells in Graves' hyperthyroidism and ophthalmopathy. Researchers amplified the TCR beta CDR3 regions from RNA transcripts. TCR CDR3 underwent first-round RT-PCR with the HTBI primer set. One entry per CDR3 protein results from TCRdb running MiXCR on the multiplex PCR reads. The profile shows a few hundred thousand distinct CDR3 sequences, roughly 15% of them singletons. Input material: blood. These receptors came from a woman aged 55-75 years with Graves' ophthalmopathy.

The chain combines TRBV20-1 with TRBJ2-1, with TRBD2 matching over 12 bases. With V trimmed by 4 bases and J by 0 bases, 10 bases remained unmatched. CDR1 DFQATT and CDR2 SNEGSKA come from the germline V gene (reference sequence). CDR3 length: 18 residues. CDR3 loop: CSAKRGLAGKSSYNEQFF. CDR3 DNA sequence: TGCAGTGCTAAACGCGGACTAGCGGGAAAGAGCTCCTACAATGAGCAGTTCTTC.

This clonotype occurred many times. The V gene is TRBV7-3, the J gene TRBJ2-5, with 8 bases lining up with TRBD2. CDR3 length: 17 amino acids. The ends lost 7 bases at V and 1 base at J; junction bases unmatched: 14. Germline CDR1 reads SGHTA; CDR2 reads FQGTGA. In DNA form, the CDR3 reads TGTGCCAGCATGCCTTTTATAGCGGGACTCCTCCAAGAGACCCAGTACTTC. It is translated as CASMPFIAGLLQETQYF.

V and J are TRBV9 and TRBJ2-2, with D maybe TRBD1 (6 bases). From germline, CDR1 is SGDLS and CDR2 YYNGEE. V was clipped by 0 bases and J by 6 bases, with 9 bases between them. The CDR3 totals 14 residues. CDR3: CASSVGGGAGELFF. The CDR3 DNA is TGTGCCAGCAGCGTAGGAGGGGGTGCCGGGGAGCTGTTTTTT. The variable domain in full, with the rest retrieved from reference TRBV9 and TRBJ2-2, is DSGVTQTPKHLITATGQRVTLRCSPRSGDLSVYWYQQSLDQGLQFLIQYYNGEERAKGNILERFSAQQFPDLHSELNLSSLELGDSALYFCASSVGGGAGELFFGEGSRLTVL.

This clonotype was found many times. This chain uses TRBV9 with TRBJ2-5, with TRBD2 identical over 13 bases. V lost 4 bases and J lost 2; bases outside the gene matches: 5. Germline V gene sequence: CDR1 SGDLS, CDR2 YYNGEE. The CDR3 extends over 16 amino acids. The CDR3 is CASSSSGLAGQETQYF. The CDR3 nucleotides read TGTGCCAGCAGCTCTTCGGGACTAGCGGGACAAGAGACCCAGTACTTC.

There are many counts of this clonotype. The CDR3 sequence: CSARLAGVFSYEQYF. The CDR3 nucleotides are TGCAGTGCTCGACTAGCGGGAGTTTTCTCCTACGAGCAGTACTTC. V usage is TRBV20-1 and J usage is TRBJ2-7, with TRBD2 identical over 12 bases. V dropped 5 bases and J dropped 0; count of bases not matched to a gene: 5. Germline V gene data show CDR1 as DFQATT and CDR2 as SNEGSKA (reference sequence). This CDR3 has 15 amino acids.

This rearrangement joins TRBV5-6 to TRBJ1-1; D not resolved. The V and J ends lost 2 bases and 0 bases respectively, with 11 bases between them. The CDR3 is 15 residues long. Germline CDR1 is SGHDT and CDR2 is YYEEEE. The CDR3 DNA sequence: TGTGCCAGCAGCTTACGACGGCGAATGAACACTGAAGCTTTCTTT. Residues: CASSLRRRMNTEAFF.

This clonotype was picked up many times. CDR3 nucleotides: TGTGCCAGCAGTATGAACTCCTACAATGAGCAGTTCTTC. Translating gives CASSMNSYNEQFF. This rearrangement joins TRBV12-3 or TRBV12-4 to TRBJ2-1; the D is unclear. V was trimmed by 5 bases and J by 0 bases, leaving 5 bases between them. The CDR3 contains 13 residues.

The genes are TRBV11-2 and TRBJ2-4; 10 bases agree with TRBD1. Germline trimming cut 6 bases from V and 8 bases from J; bases unmatched to any gene: 7. This CDR3 has 14 amino acids. Germline CDR1 and CDR2: SGHAT and FQNNGV. The DNA for the CDR3 is TGTGCCAGCAGGTCTAGGACAGGGGGGGACATTCAGTACTTC. Amino acids: CASRSRTGGDIQYF.

This clonotype appeared many times. The CDR3 here is CASSFTTNTEAFF. The CDR3 region has the DNA TGTGCCAGCAGCTTCACTACGAACACTGAAGCTTTCTTT. V and J are TRBV11-3 and TRBJ1-1; D is ambiguous. The V end lost 3 bases, the J end lost 1 base, and 6 bases lay between the germline ends. The germline V gene has CDR1 SGHNT and CDR2 YENEEA. The CDR3 is 13 residues long.

This clonotype was seen at least ten times. The V and J genes are TRBV5-1 and TRBJ1-5; tentatively, D is TRBD1 (6 bases). CDR1 and CDR2 (germline): SGHRS, YFSETQ. The CDR3 is 13 amino acids. The V end lost 0 bases, the J end lost 7 bases, and 8 bases lay between the germline ends. The CDR3 sequence: CASSLDRDQPQHF. The CDR3 DNA reads TGCGCCAGCAGCTTGGACAGGGACCAGCCCCAGCATTTT.

This clonotype was picked up many times. The chain has TRBV5-1 and TRBJ2-7, with TRBD1 identical over 8 bases. The CDR3 has 14 amino acids. Looked up from germline, CDR1 is SGHRS and CDR2 is YFSETQ. Trimming cost V 0 bases and J 5 bases; bases outside gene matches: 4. This chain's CDR3 is CASSLGQGADEQYF. In DNA form, the CDR3 reads TGCGCCAGCAGCTTGGGGCAGGGGGCCGACGAGCAGTACTTC.

There are many counts of this clonotype. The CDR3 loop reads CASTRGPVEQYF. The CDR3 coding sequence is TGTGCCAGCACTCGGGGTCCGGTTGAGCAGTACTTC. The chain joins TRBV6-1 to TRBJ2-7; a possible D gene is TRBD2 (5 bases). V was pared by 7 bases and J by 7 bases, with 14 bases between. This CDR3 is built from 12 residues. From germline, CDR1 is MNHNS and CDR2 SASEGT.

This clonotype was picked up many times. CDR3 nucleotides: TGCGCCAGCAGCCCGACTGCGGGGGCGCCGGGCTACACCTTC. The encoded protein is CASSPTAGAPGYTF. This chain links TRBV5-1 with TRBJ1-2; possible D gene TRBD1, 6 bases. Between the trimmed V and J ends, which lost 4 bases and 8 bases, there was a span of 18 bases. Germline V gene lookup returns CDR1 SGHRS and CDR2 YFSETQ. This CDR3 has 14 residues.

This clonotype occurred many times. The V call is TRBV28, the J call TRBJ2-1; 15 nucleotides agree with TRBD2. V trimming: 4 bases; J trimming: 9 bases; junction bases outside the gene matches: 7. This CDR3 has 16 amino acids. In germline, CDR1 is MDHEN, CDR2 SYDVKM. The CDR3 reads CASSSLGLAGGIEQFF. DNA of the CDR3: TGTGCCAGCAGTTCCCTTGGACTAGCGGGAGGGATTGAGCAGTTCTTC.

This clonotype appeared many times. The chain has TRBV27 and TRBJ1-1; weak D call: TRBD1 (6 bases). The V gene's germline CDR1 is MNHEY and CDR2 SMNVEV (reference sequence). The ends were cut back, 6 bases at V and 4 bases at J, with 12 bases in the middle. This CDR3 spans 13 amino acids. CDR3 amino acids: CASRLQGFTEAFF. In DNA form, the CDR3 reads TGTGCCAGCAGGCTACAGGGATTCACTGAAGCTTTCTTT.

A few counts support this clonotype. The rearrangement joins TRBV14 to TRBJ1-6; D may be TRBD1 (6 bases). V was pared by 1 base and J by 7 bases, with 8 bases between. The length of the CDR3 is 14 residues. The germline CDR1 and CDR2 sequences are SGHDN and FVKESK. CDR3 loop: CASSQARGNSPLHF. The DNA for the CDR3 is TGTGCCAGCAGCCAAGCCAGGGGCAATTCACCCCTCCACTTT. The complete variable domain, with remaining parts taken from reference TRBV14 and TRBJ1-6, reads EAGVTQFPSHSVIEKGQTVTLRCDPISGHDNLYWYRRVMGKEIKFLLHFVKESKQDESGMPNNRFLAERTGGTYSTLKVQPAELEDSGVYFCASSQARGNSPLHFGNGTRLTVT.

Regarding this clonotype: A much larger clone lies a single base off, so this may be a read error. The chain has TRBV6-1 and TRBJ1-2, with D uncertain. V lost 6 bases and J lost 9, with 17 bases in between. The CDR3 totals 13 residues. Germline V gene sequence: CDR1 MNHNS, CDR2 SASEGT. This CDR3 reads CASSLGLGCRYTF. In DNA form, the CDR3 reads TGTGCCAGCAGCCTGGGCCTGGGTTGTCGCTACACCTTC.

This clonotype has just a few counts. The V call is TRBV6-1, the J call TRBJ2-5; D tentatively reads TRBD1 or TRBD2 (5 bases each). The germline gives CDR1 MNHNS, CDR2 SASEGT. Trimming cost V 5 bases and J 7 bases, with 20 bases left between them. The CDR3 totals 15 residues. The CDR3 spells CASSFSTGAPGTQYF. CDR3 nucleotide sequence: TGTGCCAGCAGTTTCAGCACCGGGGCGCCGGGGACCCAGTACTTC.